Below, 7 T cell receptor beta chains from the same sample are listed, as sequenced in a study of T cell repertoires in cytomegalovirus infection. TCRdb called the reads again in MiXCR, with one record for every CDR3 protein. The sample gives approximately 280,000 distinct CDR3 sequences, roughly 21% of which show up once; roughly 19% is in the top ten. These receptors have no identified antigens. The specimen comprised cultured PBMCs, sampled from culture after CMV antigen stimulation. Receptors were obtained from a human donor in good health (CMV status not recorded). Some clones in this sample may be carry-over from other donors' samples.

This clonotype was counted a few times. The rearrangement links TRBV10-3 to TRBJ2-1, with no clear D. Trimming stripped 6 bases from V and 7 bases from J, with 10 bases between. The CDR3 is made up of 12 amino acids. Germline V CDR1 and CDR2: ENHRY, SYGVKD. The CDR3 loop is CAIRQGPNEQFF. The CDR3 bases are TGTGCCATCAGACAAGGGCCGAATGAGCAGTTCTTC.

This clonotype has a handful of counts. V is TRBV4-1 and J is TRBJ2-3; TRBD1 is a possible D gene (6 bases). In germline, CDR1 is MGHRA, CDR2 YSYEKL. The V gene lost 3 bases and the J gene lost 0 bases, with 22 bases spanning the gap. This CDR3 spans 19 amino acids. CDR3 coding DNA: TGCGCCAGCAGCCAGCAGTGGGGGCAGCTGAGAGCTAGCACAGATACGCAGTATTTT. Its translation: CASSQQWGQLRASTDTQYF.

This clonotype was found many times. CDR3 amino acids: CAIRVTSGGRDNEQFF. The CDR3 region has the DNA TGTGCCATCAGGGTGACTAGCGGGGGACGGGACAATGAGCAGTTCTTC. The chain has TRBV10-3 and TRBJ2-1; TRBD2 matches at 12 bases. The germline gives CDR1 ENHRY, CDR2 SYGVKD. The CDR3 extends over 16 amino acids. V shed 6 bases and J 5 bases; nucleotides not matched to a gene: 8.

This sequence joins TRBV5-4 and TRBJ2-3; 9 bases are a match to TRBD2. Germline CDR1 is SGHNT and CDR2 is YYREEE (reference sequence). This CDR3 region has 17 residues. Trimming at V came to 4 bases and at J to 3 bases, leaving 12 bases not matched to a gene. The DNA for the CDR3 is TGTGCCAGCAGCCAGGACCTGGTAGCGGGAGCGACAGATACGCAGTATTTT. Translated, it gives CASSQDLVAGATDTQYF.

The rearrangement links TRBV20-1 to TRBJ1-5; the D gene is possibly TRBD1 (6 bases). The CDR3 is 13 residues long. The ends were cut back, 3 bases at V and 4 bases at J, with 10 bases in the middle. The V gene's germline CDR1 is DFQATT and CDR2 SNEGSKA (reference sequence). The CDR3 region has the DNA TGCAGTGCTAGCGGACAGCGGAATCAGCCCCAGCATTTT. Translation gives CSASGQRNQPQHF.

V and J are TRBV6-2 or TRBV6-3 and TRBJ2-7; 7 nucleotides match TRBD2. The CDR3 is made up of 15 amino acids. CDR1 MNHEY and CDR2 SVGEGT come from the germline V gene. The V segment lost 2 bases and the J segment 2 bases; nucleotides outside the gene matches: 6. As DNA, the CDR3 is TGTGCCAGCAGTTACGGGGCTAGCGGTACCTACGAGCAGTACGTC. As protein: CASSYGASGTYEQYV.

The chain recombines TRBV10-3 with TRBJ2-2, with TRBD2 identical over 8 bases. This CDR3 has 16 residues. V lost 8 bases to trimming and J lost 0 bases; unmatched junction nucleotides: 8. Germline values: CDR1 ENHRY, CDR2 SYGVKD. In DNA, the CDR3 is TGTGCCATCCACCCAGCGGGAGTACCGAACACCGGGGAGCTGTTTTTT. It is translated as CAIHPAGVPNTGELFF.